This TCR beta chain was sequenced in a study of blood T cell repertoires in COVID-19. Germline CDR1 and CDR2: MDHEN and SYDVKM. Trimming cost V 5 bases and J 8 bases; bases outside gene matches: 8. This CDR3 spans 14 amino acids. This clone was recorded only once. Original data processing: Amplification of reference gene primers provided the estimated nucleated cell counts. The repertoire was sequenced with immunoSEQ multiplex PCR; TCRdb's copy has only in-frame clones and lacks some. That table is the source of V, J and clone size, and D and trimming were worked out from the DNA. Of under 200,000 clones in the sample, 84% are singletons; the top ten hold less than 3.5%.

What was sequenced was peripheral blood. The receptor was isolated from a woman older than 75 with COVID-19, enrolled during active disease. V is TRBV28 and J is TRBJ2-1, with 8 bases matching TRBD2. In nucleotides, the CDR3 is TGTGCCAGCAGTATCGGGACTAGAGGCTATGAGCAGTTCTTC. Its translation: CASSIGTRGYEQFF. Full variable domain (outside the CDR3, taken from reference TRBV28 and TRBJ2-1): DVKVTQSSRYLVKRTGEKVFLECVQDMDHENMFWYRQDPGLGLRLIYFSYDVKMKEKGDIPEGYSVSREKKERFSLILESASTNQTSMYLCASSIGTRGYEQFFGPGTRLTVL.